What follows is one TCR beta chain and its context. Profiling relied on immunoSEQ multiplex PCR, and the TCRdb table lists in-frame clones only, not all of them. The sample includes fewer than 350,000 clones, approximately 85% seen only once; the top ten take roughly 2.3%. This specimen belongs to a study of blood T cell repertoires in COVID-19. Sequences were obtained from PBMCs or T cells enriched from blood (not recorded which). The receptor comes from a man aged 30 to 39 who had recovered from COVID-19.

CDR3 loop: CASNTGPRDSPLHF. The CDR3, as DNA: TGTGCCAGTAACACGGGTCCGCGAGACTCACCCCTCCACTTT. This sequence joins TRBV19 and TRBJ1-6; D unclear. Trimming removed 7 bases from V and 10 bases from J, with 17 bases in between. CDR3 length equals 14 residues. CDR1 and CDR2 (germline): LNHDA, SQIVND (reference sequence).